This TCR beta chain came from a study of T cell responses to AZD1222 COVID-19 vaccine (dated by TCRdb to 2020 to 2022). Context from the whole study: AZD1222 recipients whose second dose came at about 4 weeks and those whose second dose came at about 12 weeks were combined into one group, since spike-specific TCR depth and breadth did not differ between the two schedules. A total of approximately 240 trial participants underwent TCR sequencing, of whom approximately 200 had received two doses of AZD1222 and some 26 had received two doses of the MenACWY control vaccine. Trial participants were enrolled by age into subgroups of 18-55, 56-69 and 70-plus years, and roughly 150, 30 and 60 TCR-sequenced participants, respectively, were included in these subgroups.

In light of the paper, this sample's time point label describes: baseline before first vaccination. Vaccinee samples were obtained from the UK trials COV001 and COV002, which included a single-blind randomized controlled phase 2/3 trial of AZD1222 (ChAdOx1 nCoV-19) in healthy adults. For TCRbeta chain sequencing, PBMC samples from trial participants were taken at day 0 and at day 28 after the second dose. Spanning cysteine to phenylalanine, the CDR3 consists of 15 amino acids. Only CDR3 DNA is held: 45 bases, read in frame from base 1. CDR1 and CDR2, looked up from the germline V gene, are KGHSH and LQKENI. The junction shows trimming of 2 bases on V and 1 base on J, plus 11 bases between the germline ends. Results the study describes overall, beyond this receptor: The 56-69-year group was small, and its depth increase did not reach significance, likely because of low power. Participants were mostly white British, with more females than males. The authors suggested clonal diversity may have been underestimated. After two AZD1222 doses, spike-specific TCR breadth and depth were significantly higher than at day 0 and than in MenACWY recipients. Because no day 14 peak-response samples were available, the repertoires could be characterized only after the peak T cell response. Conclusions about previously exposed vaccinees are limited, since just five or six AZD1222 recipients were seropositive for SARS-CoV-2 at baseline. CD4 TCRs associated with the vaccine covered the entire spike protein, and the dominant responses were in regions 160-218 and 743-854. Reportedly, close to half of the unique spike-specific TCRs recognized epitopes lying outside the regions that are mutated in the B.1.351 and B.1.1.7 variants.

As for this clone: Its binding antigen is unknown. Within one base of it there is no much larger clone, and no base qualities were kept.

The CDR3 regions of human TCRbeta chains were analyzed by immunosequencing. The study's processing was this. Repertoire TCRs were checked for matches against a reference library of SARS-CoV-2-specific TCRs that had been generated using the MIRA antigen-specificity platform. Breadth was defined as the fraction of unique TCRs that were SARS-CoV-2-associated, and depth was defined as the fraction of total T cells that were SARS-CoV-2-associated. Each spike-specific TCR was assigned to its reactive spike region and to a CD4 or CD8 class using the MIRA data. Log10-transformed breadth and depth values were compared by one-way ANOVA with Sidak's multiple comparisons tests. TCRdb's version of the immuneACCESS table is confined to in-frame rearrangements and falls short of the full clone set. An unresolved V gene accounts for under half of the shortfall where checked; the remainder is of unknown origin. The V and J calls and the clone size are those of that table, but D and trimming were determined from the DNA. Here the sample has about 120,000 clones; around 85% occur a single time. The ten largest clones take up approximately 1.7% of the sample.

The chain is made from TRBV18 and TRBJ2-5; there is no confident call for the D gene. The source was peripheral blood, collected on day 0 of AZD1222 vaccination. This clonotype was obtained from an adult in good health. The CDR3 here reads CASSPMEGSQETQYF. The bases are TGTGCCAGCTCACCAATGGAAGGGTCCCAAGAGACCCAGTACTTC.